The 9 T cell receptor beta chains reported below all come from one sample, sequenced in a study of blood T cell repertoires in COVID-19. Measured with immunoSEQ multiplex PCR; TCRdb has only the in-frame clones, and not every one. This sample carries roughly 230,000 clones, 65% to 85% of them seen once, and the ten largest clones take roughly 3.1%. Specimen: PBMCs or T cells enriched from blood (not recorded which). These receptors all stem from a man aged 50 to 59 who had recovered from COVID-19.

The V and J genes are TRBV27 and TRBJ2-7; D is possibly TRBD2 (5 bases). This CDR3 spans 15 amino acids. CDR1 is MNHEY and CDR2 is SMNVEV in the germline V gene (reference sequence). The V end lost 5 bases, the J end lost 7 bases, and 21 bases lay between the germline ends. The CDR3 spells CASSRAGGTVWEQYF. In DNA form, the CDR3 reads TGTGCCAGCAGTAGGGCGGGCGGCACGGTATGGGAGCAGTACTTC.

This clone was counted only a few times. The CDR3 spells CASSLRFRDEQYF. CDR3 DNA: TGCGCCAGCAGCTTGCGTTTCCGTGACGAGCAGTACTTC. The rearrangement uses TRBV5-1 and TRBJ2-7, with D unresolved. V lost 1 base and J 5 bases, leaving 10 bases between the germline ends. Germline V gives CDR1 SGHRS, CDR2 YFSETQ. CDR3 size: 13 residues.

The gene calls are TRBV7-8 and TRBJ2-7; 9 nucleotides match TRBD1. In germline, CDR1 is SGHVS, CDR2 FQNEAQ. V lost 3 bases, J lost 3 bases, and 6 bases stayed unmatched. The length of the CDR3 is 15 residues. The DNA for the CDR3 is TGTGCCAGCAGCTTGCGGGACAGGGCATTCTACGAGCAGTACTTC. It codes for CASSLRDRAFYEQYF.

J is TRBJ2-3 and V is TRBV5-4; D is ambiguous. V lost 4 bases and J 0 bases, leaving 15 bases between the germline ends. There are 16 residues in the CDR3. CDR1 and CDR2 (germline): SGHNT, YYREEE (reference sequence). DNA for the CDR3: TGTGCCAGCAGCCCTAATCGATTGCTGAGCACAGATACGCAGTATTTT. Its protein product is CASSPNRLLSTDTQYF. Together with reference TRBV5-4 and TRBJ2-3, the CDR3 gives the full variable domain: ETGVTQSPTHLIKTRGQQVTLRCSSQSGHNTVSWYQQALGQGPQFIFQYYREEENGRGNFPPRFSGLQFPNYSSELNVNALELDDSALYLCASSPNRLLSTDTQYFGPGTRLTVL.

The J gene is TRBJ1-2, the V gene TRBV5-1; tentatively, D is TRBD1 (5 bases). The CDR3 has 14 amino acids. Germline CDR1 and CDR2: SGHRS and YFSETQ. Trimming shortened V by 7 bases and J by 2 bases, and 15 bases separated the two germline ends. The CDR3 nucleotides read TGCGCCAGCTCACCCACGGGGGTGAACTATGGCTACACCTTC. Its protein is CASSPTGVNYGYTF.

This clone was seen a single time. This chain links TRBV6-5 with TRBJ1-1; 7 bases agree with TRBD1. The V segment lost 0 bases and the J segment 8 bases; nucleotides outside the gene matches: 6. CDR1 is MNHEY, CDR2 SVGAGI, per germline. This CDR3 spans 14 amino acids. As DNA, the CDR3 is TGTGCCAGCAGTTACTCGTTCGGAGGGGGCGAAGCTTTCTTT. The encoded protein is CASSYSFGGGEAFF.

The chain employs TRBV10-3 and TRBJ2-7; TRBD1 might be the D (5 bases). The germline gives CDR1 ENHRY, CDR2 SYGVKD. V lost 7 bases, J lost 3 bases, and 7 bases lay in between. This CDR3 region has 11 residues. The CDR3 DNA reads TGTGCCATCACCCAGGGCTACGAGCAGTACTTC. It codes for CAITQGYEQYF.

This clone was counted a single time. The chain joins TRBV28 to TRBJ1-4; D not certain. Germline V gene sequence: CDR1 MDHEN, CDR2 SYDVKM. The ends were cut back, 7 bases at V and 7 bases at J, with 19 bases in the middle. The CDR3 consists of 15 residues. This CDR3 is CASTLGGTHGEKLFF. CDR3 in DNA: TGTGCCAGCACCTTAGGCGGAACGCATGGTGAAAAACTGTTTTTT.

The chain employs TRBV7-9 and TRBJ2-1; 7 nucleotides match TRBD2. CDR1 is SEHNR and CDR2 is FQNEAQ in the germline V gene (reference sequence). The CDR3 extends over 16 amino acids. Trimming took 5 bases from V and 0 from J; bases not matched to a gene: 7. CDR3 residues: CASSPRETPSYNEQFF. In DNA, the CDR3 is TGTGCCAGCAGCCCGCGGGAGACCCCCTCCTACAATGAGCAGTTCTTC.